What follows describes a single T cell receptor beta chain. Its target is unknown. This record comes from a study of CD8 T cells in ankylosing spondylitis. Study-wide findings and caveats: Disease-associated clonotypes exhibited CD8+ identity and were relatively infrequent in peripheral blood. Apparently characteristic of ankylosing spondylitis blood was a TCR beta motif (about 8 highly homologous variants). Some of these motif variants have turned up before, in reports on reactive arthritis synovial fluid and blood.

With molecular barcodes, quantitative 5'-RACE was used to make the TCR beta libraries. Using its own MiXCR run on the 5' RACE reads, TCRdb lists one record per CDR3 protein. Of a few hundred thousand distinct CDR3 sequences in the sample, under 8.5% were seen once. From germline, CDR1 is LGHNT and CDR2 FRNRAP. V shed 6 bases and J shed 0 bases, with 8 bases lying between them. The CDR3 is 13 residues long. Input material: blood, either unsorted or a sorted T cell fraction (not recorded which). The V and J genes are TRBV12-5 and TRBJ1-1; D may be TRBD1 (5 bases). The clonotype comes from a male donor with ankylosing spondylitis. As DNA, the CDR3 is TGTGCTAGTGGAACGGGGGTGAACACTGAAGCTTTCTTT. Translating gives CASGTGVNTEAFF.